This record concerns one T cell receptor (beta chain) sequence. This clonotype has ten or more counts. Its antigen is unknown. No base-level quality is on record; no much larger clone is a single base apart. This sample stems from a study of glioma-infiltrating T cells (dated by TCRdb to 2016 to 2018). Regarding the complete study: Glioma tissue, non-neoplastic brain tissue and matched peripheral blood mononuclear cells were used as sources from which TCR alpha- and beta-chain repertoires were sequenced. To measure how far tissue and blood T-cell populations diverged, each tissue-infiltrating repertoire was compared against the peripheral blood repertoire of the same patient. Three low-grade glioma patients, roughly eight primary glioblastoma patients and three non-glioma patients contributing non-neoplastic brain tissue were included in the paired cohort.

The iRepertoire nested amplicon-rescue multiplex PCR (arm-PCR) platform was used to amplify TCR alpha and beta CDR3 regions from RNA. The input for one-step reverse transcription and amplification was roughly 95-400 ng of tissue mRNA or PBMC total RNA. Following bead purification, Illumina adapters were added by a secondary multiplex PCR, and the libraries were gel-purified between 200 and 400 bp. Demultiplexing relied on internal 6-nucleotide barcodes carried by the libraries. Sequencing of libraries was performed on an Illumina MiSeq with 2x220 or 2x250 nucleotide paired-end reads. From the authors' description of their analysis: Paired reads were merged using FLASH 1.2.11 and aligned with BWA-MEM to the GRCh37 human genome, and TRA and TRB reads were then extracted. For V and J assignment, an IMGT-derived reference of cassette sequences and CDR3 motifs that included pseudogenes was used. Three-frame translation of reads was performed, and productive CDR3s were defined as those with a C...FGXG motif and no stop codons. Clonotypes were defined as unique combinations of V-J cassette pair and CDR3 amino acid sequence. Hamming distance filtering was applied to reads, with thresholds set by the sequence error rate of each sample in mapped regions. TCRdb reanalyzed the raw reads on its own, using fastp at Q25 for trimming and MiXCR for clone calling, and kept in-frame beta chains. Each entry merges the rows of one CDR3 protein and shows their most common DNA and genes. TCRdb's processing, not the authors' own work, is the source of the V and J calls. This sample has about 93,000 distinct CDR3 sequences in its table, and about 40% of those were observed once. The ten largest clones represent 35% to 40% of the sample.

Results the study describes overall, beyond this receptor: Tissue and blood shared very few CDR3 sequences, a result attributed to high CDR3 diversity and limited sampling. The group comparisons were based on small numbers of patients: three non-neoplastic, three low-grade glioma and several glioblastoma patients. VJ-independent divergence between tissue and blood was lower than expected in non-neoplastic patients but higher than expected in all gliomas, particularly low-grade gliomas.

Specimen: glioma tissue, nonneoplastic brain tissue, or PBMCs (not recorded which). This sequence was found in a human donor with low-grade glioma or glioblastoma, undergoing nonglioma brain surgery, or in good health (not recorded which).

The CDR3 here reads CAISEAATTEAFF. In nucleotides, the sequence is TGTGCCATCAGTGAAGCTGCCACCACTGAAGCTTTCTTT. The rearrangement combines TRBV10-3 with TRBJ1-1, with an unclear D gene assignment. The CDR3 sequence holds 13 residues, the cysteine and phenylalanine included. The retained sequence is limited to the CDR3, 39 bases, with the frame set at the first base. The germline V gene encodes CDR1 ENHRY and CDR2 SYGVKD. The junction carries 9 bases between V and J, which are trimmed by 3 bases and 4 bases respectively.